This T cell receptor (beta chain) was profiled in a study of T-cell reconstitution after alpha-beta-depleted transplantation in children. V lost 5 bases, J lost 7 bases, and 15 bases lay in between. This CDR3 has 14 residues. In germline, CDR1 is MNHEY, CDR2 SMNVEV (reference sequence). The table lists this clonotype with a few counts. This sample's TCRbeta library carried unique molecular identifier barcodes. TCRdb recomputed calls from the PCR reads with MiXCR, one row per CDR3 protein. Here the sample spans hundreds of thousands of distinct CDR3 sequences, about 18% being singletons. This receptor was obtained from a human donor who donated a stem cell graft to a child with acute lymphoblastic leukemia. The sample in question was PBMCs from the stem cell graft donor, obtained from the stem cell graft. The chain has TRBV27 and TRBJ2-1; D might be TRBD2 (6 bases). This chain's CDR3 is CASSLSGRGNEQFF. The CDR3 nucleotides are TGTGCCAGCAGTCTCTCTGGCCGGGGGAATGAGCAGTTCTTC.